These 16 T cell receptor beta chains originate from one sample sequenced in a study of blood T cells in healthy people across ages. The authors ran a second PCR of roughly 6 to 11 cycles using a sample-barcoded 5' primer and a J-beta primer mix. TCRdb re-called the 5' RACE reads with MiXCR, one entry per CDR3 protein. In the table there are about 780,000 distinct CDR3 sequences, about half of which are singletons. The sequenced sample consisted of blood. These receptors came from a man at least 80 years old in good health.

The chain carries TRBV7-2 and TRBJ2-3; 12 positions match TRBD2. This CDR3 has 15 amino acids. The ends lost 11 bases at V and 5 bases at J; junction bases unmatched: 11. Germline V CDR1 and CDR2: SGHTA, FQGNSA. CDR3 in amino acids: CAGGLAGGLRDTQYF. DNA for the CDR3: TGTGCCGGCGGGCTAGCGGGAGGGCTGAGAGATACGCAGTATTTT.

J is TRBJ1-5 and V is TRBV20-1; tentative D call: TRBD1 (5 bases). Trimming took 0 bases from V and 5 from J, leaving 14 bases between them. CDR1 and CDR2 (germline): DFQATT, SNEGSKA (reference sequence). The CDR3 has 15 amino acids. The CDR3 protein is CSARDASGIDQPQHF. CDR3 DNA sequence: TGCAGTGCTAGAGACGCATCAGGGATCGATCAGCCCCAGCATTTT.

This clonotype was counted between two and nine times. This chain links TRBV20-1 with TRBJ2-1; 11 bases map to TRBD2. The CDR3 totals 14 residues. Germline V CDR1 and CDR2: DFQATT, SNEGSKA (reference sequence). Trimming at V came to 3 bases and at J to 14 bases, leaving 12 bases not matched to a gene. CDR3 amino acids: CSASKASGRYFEFF. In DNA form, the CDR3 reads TGCAGTGCTAGTAAGGCTAGCGGGAGGTACTTCGAGTTCTTC.

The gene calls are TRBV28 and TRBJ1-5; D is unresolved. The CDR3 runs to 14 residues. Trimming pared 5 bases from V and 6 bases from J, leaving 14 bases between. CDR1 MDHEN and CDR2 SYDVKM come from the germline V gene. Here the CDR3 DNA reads TGTGCCAGCAGTCCGGAGGTTGGGTCTCAGCCCCAGCATTTT. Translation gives CASSPEVGSQPQHF.

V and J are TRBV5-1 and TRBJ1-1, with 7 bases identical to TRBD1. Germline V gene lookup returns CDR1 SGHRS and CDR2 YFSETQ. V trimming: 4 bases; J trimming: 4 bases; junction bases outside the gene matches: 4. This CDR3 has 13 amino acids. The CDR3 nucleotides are TGCGCCAGCAGCCTTACAGGGGCCACTGAAGCTTTCTTT. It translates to CASSLTGATEAFF.

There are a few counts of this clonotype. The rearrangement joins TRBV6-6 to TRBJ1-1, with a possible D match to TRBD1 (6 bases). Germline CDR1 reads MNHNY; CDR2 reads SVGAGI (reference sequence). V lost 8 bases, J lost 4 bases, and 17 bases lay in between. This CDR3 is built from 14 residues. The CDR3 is CASEQGRTSTEAFF. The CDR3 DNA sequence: TGTGCCAGCGAACAGGGAAGAACAAGCACTGAAGCTTTCTTT.

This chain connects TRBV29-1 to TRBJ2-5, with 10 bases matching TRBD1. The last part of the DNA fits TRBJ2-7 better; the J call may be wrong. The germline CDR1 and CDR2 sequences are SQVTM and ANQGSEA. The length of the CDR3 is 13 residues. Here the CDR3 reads CSVEQTGGAEQYF. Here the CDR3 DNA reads TGCAGCGTTGAACAGACAGGGGGCGCCGAGCAGTACTTC.

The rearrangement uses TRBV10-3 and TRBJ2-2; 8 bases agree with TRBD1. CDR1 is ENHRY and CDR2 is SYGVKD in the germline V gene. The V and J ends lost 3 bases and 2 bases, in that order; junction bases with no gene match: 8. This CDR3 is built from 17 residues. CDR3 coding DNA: TGTGCCATCAGTGATCTTGACAGGGGCTCAAACACCGGGGAGCTGTTTTTT. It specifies CAISDLDRGSNTGELFF.

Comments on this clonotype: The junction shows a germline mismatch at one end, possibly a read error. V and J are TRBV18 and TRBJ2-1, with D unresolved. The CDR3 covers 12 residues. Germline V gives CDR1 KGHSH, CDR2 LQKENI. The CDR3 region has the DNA TGTGCCAGCGCACCGAGAGGCAATGAGCAGTTCTTC. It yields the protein CASAPRGNEQFF.

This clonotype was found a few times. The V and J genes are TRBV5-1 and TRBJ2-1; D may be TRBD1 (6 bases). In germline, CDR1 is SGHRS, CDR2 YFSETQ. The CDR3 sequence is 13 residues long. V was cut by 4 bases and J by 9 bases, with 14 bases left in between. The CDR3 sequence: CASSLGAGLEQFF. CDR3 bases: TGCGCCAGCAGCCTGGGGGCAGGGCTTGAGCAGTTCTTC.

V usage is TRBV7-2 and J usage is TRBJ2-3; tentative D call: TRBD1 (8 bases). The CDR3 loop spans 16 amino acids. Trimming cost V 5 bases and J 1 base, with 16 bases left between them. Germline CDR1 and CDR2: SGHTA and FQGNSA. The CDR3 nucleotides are TGTGCCAGCAGCGGATACAGGGGGGGGGGCACAGATACGCAGTATTTT. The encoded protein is CASSGYRGGGTDTQYF.

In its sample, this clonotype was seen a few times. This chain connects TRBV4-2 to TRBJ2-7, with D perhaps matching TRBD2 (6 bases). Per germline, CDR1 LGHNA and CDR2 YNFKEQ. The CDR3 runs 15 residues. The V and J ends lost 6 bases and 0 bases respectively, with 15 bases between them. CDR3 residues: CASSGSGLSSYEQYF. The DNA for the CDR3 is TGTGCCAGCAGTGGGAGCGGGTTAAGCTCCTACGAGCAGTACTTC.

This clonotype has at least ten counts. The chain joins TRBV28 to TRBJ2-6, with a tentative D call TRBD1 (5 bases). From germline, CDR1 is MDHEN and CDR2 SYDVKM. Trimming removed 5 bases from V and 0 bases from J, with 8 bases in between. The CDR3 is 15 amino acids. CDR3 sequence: CASSEDTSGANVLTF. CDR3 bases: TGTGCCAGCAGTGAGGACACCTCTGGGGCCAACGTCCTGACTTTC.

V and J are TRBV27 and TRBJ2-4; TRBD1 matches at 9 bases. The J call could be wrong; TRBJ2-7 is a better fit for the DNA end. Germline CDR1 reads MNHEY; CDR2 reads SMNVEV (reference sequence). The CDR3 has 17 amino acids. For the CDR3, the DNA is TGTGCCAGCAGTCTCCAACCCCCGGGACAGGGATACTACGAGCAGTACTTC. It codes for CASSLQPPGQGYYEQYF.

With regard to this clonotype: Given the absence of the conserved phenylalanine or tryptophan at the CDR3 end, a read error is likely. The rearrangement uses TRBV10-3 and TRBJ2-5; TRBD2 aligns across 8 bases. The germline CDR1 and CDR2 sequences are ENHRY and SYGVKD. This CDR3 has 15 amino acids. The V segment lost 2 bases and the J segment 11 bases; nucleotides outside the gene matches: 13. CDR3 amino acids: CAISEVERELNEQYY. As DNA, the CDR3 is TGTGCCATCAGTGAGGTGGAGCGGGAGTTGAATGAGCAGTACTAC.

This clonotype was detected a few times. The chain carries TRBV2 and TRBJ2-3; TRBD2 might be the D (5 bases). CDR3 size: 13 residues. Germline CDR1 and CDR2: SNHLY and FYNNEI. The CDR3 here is CAGGQGRTDTQYF. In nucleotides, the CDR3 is TGTGCGGGCGGGCAAGGGCGCACAGATACGCAGTATTTT.